This TCR beta chain was documented in a study of Ad26.COV2.S vaccination and SARS-CoV-2 variants. The study's findings and limits: Following vaccination, spike-specific CD8+ and CD4+ T cell responses reportedly exhibited substantial breadth. Vaccinees displayed broader spike-specific TCR repertoires than placebo recipients. People who got the vaccine or the placebo had similar non-spike TCR breadth.

Produced via immunoSEQ multiplex PCR; TCRdb's table is partial and in-frame only. The sample lists about 350,000 clones; roughly 94% were seen once. As concerns this clone: Its antigen is not identified.

Trimming left V 0 bases short and J 7 bases short, with 11 bases between. From germline, CDR1 is SGHRS and CDR2 YFSETQ. There are 13 residues in the CDR3. This chain joins TRBV5-1 and TRBJ2-7, with a weak D call TRBD1 (6 bases). The TCR was taken from a human donor who had recovered from COVID-19. Sequencing was performed on peripheral blood, taken after recovery from COVID-19. In DNA form, the CDR3 reads TGCGCCAGCAGCTTGGGTCAGGGGTTGGAGCAGTACTTC. Protein sequence: CASSLGQGLEQYF.